A single T cell receptor beta chain is shown here with its context. Trimming took off 0 bases at V and 4 bases at J, with 4 bases between the two ends. This CDR3 is built from 13 residues. This sample is drawn from a study of blood T cell repertoires in COVID-19. Study-wide background: PBMCs, B-cell-depleted T cells, or T cells were the source of the cDNA or gDNA that made up the material.

Source study methods: Nucleated cell counts were estimated from reference gene primer amplification. Only in-frame clones appear in the TCRdb table, and some are missing; sequencing was by immunoSEQ multiplex PCR. V and J calls plus clone size are reproduced from that table; the DNA served to infer D and trimming. This sample has over 80,000 clones, with roughly 88% found just once. The TCR comes from an elderly woman with acute or convalescent COVID-19. The rearrangement uses TRBV12-3 or TRBV12-4 and TRBJ2-1; D not certain. Material for sequencing was peripheral blood. This CDR3 is CASSLAQYNEQFF. The CDR3 DNA is TGTGCCAGCAGTTTAGCCCAGTACAATGAGCAGTTCTTC.